The 18 T cell receptor beta chains reported below all come from one sample, sequenced in a study of T cell repertoires in cytomegalovirus infection. From the reads, TCRdb called clonotypes with MiXCR, one entry per CDR3 protein. Among 150,000 or so distinct CDR3 sequences listed, 17% were seen once. The sample taken for sequencing was CD8+ T cells from PBMCs. All receptors come from a human donor in good health (CMV status not recorded). Some clones in this sample may be carry-over from other donors' samples.

V is TRBV6-5 and J is TRBJ2-5, with a tentative D call TRBD1 (5 bases). The CDR3 extends over 11 amino acids. Deletions cut 9 bases from V and 4 bases from J, with 9 bases between. Germline CDR1 and CDR2: MNHEY and SVGAGI. CDR3 in amino acids: CARQESETQYF. The DNA for the CDR3 is TGTGCCAGACAGGAATCAGAGACCCAGTACTTC.

This clonotype was counted only a few times. The CDR3 sequence: CASSLSAEAFF. The CDR3 bases are TGTGCCAGCAGCTTGTCGGCTGAAGCTTTCTTT. V usage is TRBV7-9 and J usage is TRBJ1-1; no reliable D call. CDR3 length: 11 residues. V was clipped by 3 bases and J by 6 bases, with 5 bases between them. Germline loops: CDR1 SEHNR, CDR2 FQNEAQ (reference sequence).

A remark on this clonotype: This may stem from a read error, because a much larger clone lies one nucleotide away. For the CDR3, the DNA is TGTGCCTGCAGTTTAGGTTCGGCGGAAGCTTTCTTT. This translates into CACSLGSAEAFF. This chain uses TRBV11-2 with TRBJ1-1; D unclear. Germline CDR1 and CDR2: SGHAT and FQNNGV. CDR3 length: 12 residues.

This clonotype has only a few counts. The chain joins TRBV3-1 to TRBJ1-2; TRBD1 aligns across 8 bases. J gave up 4 bases and V 3 bases, and 1 base lay outside the gene matches. CDR3 length: 13 residues. The germline V gene has CDR1 LGHDT and CDR2 YNNKEL (reference sequence). CDR3 sequence reads: CASSQGTGYGYTF. CDR3 in DNA: TGTGCCAGCAGCCAGGGGACAGGCTATGGCTACACCTTC.

Written as DNA, the CDR3 is TGTGCCAGCAGTGAACTGAGGAACACTGAAGCTTTCTTT. Residues: CASSELRNTEAFF. J is TRBJ1-1 and V is TRBV6-1; D not certain. The CDR3 spans 13 residues. Germline CDR1 is MNHNS and CDR2 is SASEGT. The V and J ends lost 2 bases and 1 base respectively, with 5 bases between them.

This clonotype was seen a handful of times. The V gene is TRBV27, the J gene TRBJ2-1; 7 bases align to TRBD1. V lost 1 base and J lost 5; bases outside the gene matches: 5. Germline V gene data show CDR1 as MNHEY and CDR2 as SMNVEV (reference sequence). The CDR3 sequence is 15 residues long. The CDR3 nucleotides read TGTGCCAGCAGTTTATACCCGGGACAGCACAATGAGCAGTTCTTC. Its translation: CASSLYPGQHNEQFF.

The chain recombines TRBV29-1 with TRBJ2-5; TRBD2 aligns across 16 bases. CDR3 length equals 14 residues. Germline CDR1 reads SQVTM; CDR2 reads ANQGSEA. The junction had 3 bases not matched to a gene; V was cut back by 7 bases and J by 4 bases. The CDR3 DNA reads as TGCAGCGCGGGGACTAGCGGGGGGGCAGAGACCCAGTACTTC. Encoded protein: CSAGTSGGAETQYF. Filled out from reference TRBV29-1 and TRBJ2-5, the complete variable domain reads SAVISQKPSRDICQRGTSLTIQCQVDSQVTMMFWYRQQPGQSLTLIATANQGSEATYESGFVIDKFPISRPNLTFSTLTVSNMSPEDSSIYLCSAGTSGGAETQYFGPGTRLLVL.

A few counts support this clonotype. The chain recombines TRBV6-2 or TRBV6-3 with TRBJ1-1; unclear D gene. Germline V gene sequence: CDR1 MNHEY, CDR2 SVGEGT. Trimming stripped 5 bases from V and 1 base from J, with 17 bases between. The CDR3 is made up of 16 amino acids. This CDR3 reads CASSPSLSLKNTEAFF. The CDR3 nucleotides read TGTGCCAGCAGTCCCTCGTTGAGTTTGAAGAACACTGAAGCTTTCTTT.

V is TRBV19 and J is TRBJ1-2; TRBD1 matches 7 bases. CDR1 LNHDA and CDR2 SQIVND come from the germline V gene (reference sequence). This CDR3 is 16 amino acids long. Trimming removed 10 bases from V and 1 base from J; junction bases left unmatched: 15. The CDR3, as DNA: TGTGCCACCCTACTCCGGACAGGAATTCTTAACTATGGCTACACCTTC. It is translated as CATLLRTGILNYGYTF.

This clonotype has more than one count but fewer than ten. The V gene is TRBV12-3 or TRBV12-4, the J gene TRBJ2-5; D is perhaps TRBD2 (5 bases). V was cut by 7 bases and J by 7 bases, with 7 bases left in between. The CDR3 has 10 residues. The CDR3 here is CASTGGTQYF. CDR3 bases: TGTGCCAGCACCGGAGGGACCCAGTACTTC.

This clonotype was picked up a small number of times. The V and J genes are TRBV4-1 and TRBJ1-3; D is ambiguous. The CDR3 is 15 amino acids. In germline, CDR1 is MGHRA, CDR2 YSYEKL. With 1 base removed from V and 4 bases from J, the gap between germline ends came to 11 bases. CDR3 loop: CASSQVPLTGNTIYF. The CDR3 nucleotides read TGCGCCAGCAGCCAAGTACCACTCACGGGAAACACCATATATTTT.

This clonotype was seen a few times. The chain links TRBV28 to TRBJ1-2; D is unclear. The CDR3 is made up of 11 amino acids. From germline, CDR1 is MDHEN and CDR2 SYDVKM. The CDR3, as DNA: TGTGCGGTGACCGCAAACTATGGCTACACCTTC. As protein: CAVTANYGYTF.

The V gene is TRBV28, the J gene TRBJ2-7, with D perhaps matching TRBD2 (6 bases). CDR1 is MDHEN and CDR2 is SYDVKM in the germline V gene. The CDR3 has 15 amino acids. The V gene lost 6 bases and the J gene lost 5 bases, with 20 bases spanning the gap. Here the CDR3 DNA reads TGTGCCAGCAGCCGGATCTCCGGGACTCTACACGAGCAGTACTTC. It codes for CASSRISGTLHEQYF.

The chain has TRBV2 and TRBJ2-3; D gene ambiguous. CDR1 is SNHLY and CDR2 is FYNNEI in the germline V gene. V lost 0 bases, J lost 6 bases, and 10 bases lay in between. The CDR3 length is 14 residues. CDR3 DNA sequence: TGTGCCAGCAGTGAAGCACCCGAGTTTGATACGCAGTATTTT. It codes for CASSEAPEFDTQYF.

The chain uses TRBV29-1 and TRBJ1-3, with 10 bases aligning to TRBD1. Germline assignment: CDR1 SQVTM and CDR2 ANQGSEA. With V trimmed by 6 bases and J by 7 bases, 9 bases remained unmatched. The CDR3 totals 14 residues. The CDR3 is CSVADGTGVNTIYF. CDR3 nucleotides: TGCAGCGTCGCCGACGGGACAGGGGTGAACACCATATATTTT.

This chain connects TRBV13 to TRBJ2-5; D may match TRBD1 or TRBD2 (5 bases each). Looked up from germline, CDR1 is PRHDT and CDR2 is FYEKMQ (reference sequence). The CDR3 sequence is 17 residues long. Trimming pared 2 bases from V and 9 bases from J, leaving 25 bases between. This CDR3 is CASSLSDSGIFKRAQYF. CDR3 sequence (DNA): TGTGCCAGCAGCTTATCCGACAGTGGAATTTTCAAGAGGGCCCAGTACTTC.

The J gene is TRBJ2-5, the V gene TRBV12-3 or TRBV12-4; 7 bases map to TRBD2. The CDR3 loop spans 13 amino acids. Trimming removed 7 bases from V and 3 bases from J; junction bases left unmatched: 5. CDR3 loop: CASNSGDEETQYF. CDR3 sequence (DNA): TGTGCCAGCAACAGCGGGGATGAAGAGACCCAGTACTTC.

The rearrangement joins TRBV12-3 or TRBV12-4 to TRBJ1-1, with no clear D. The germline V and J ends were trimmed by 8 bases and 0 bases, with 7 bases remaining between them. The CDR3 spans 12 residues. The CDR3: CASERMNTEAFF. In nucleotides, the CDR3 is TGTGCCAGCGAAAGGATGAACACTGAAGCTTTCTTT.